This TCR beta chain is from a study of CD8+CD57+ T cells in acquired aplastic anemia. General observations from the study: Overlapping CD8+ CDR3 repertoires of patients and controls contained under 35 shared sequences. Patients were compared with controls for CD8+ Simpson's diversity, and no significant difference emerged.

Genomic DNA constituted the template upon which TCR beta VDJ and CDR3 profiling was performed. From the reads, TCRdb called clonotypes with MiXCR, one entry per CDR3 protein. In the table there are about 35,000 distinct CDR3 sequences, more than 75% of which are singletons. Germline-derived CDR1 and CDR2 are SGHVS and FNYEAQ. This CDR3 has 13 residues. V lost 10 bases and J 0 bases, leaving 9 bases between the germline ends. This clonotype was counted a few times. Its target is not known. This chain connects TRBV7-6 to TRBJ1-4; D unresolved. The clonotype was recovered from a human donor in good health, serving as a control. Sequencing was performed on sorted CD4+, CD8+, or CD8+CD57+ T cells (not recorded which) from PBMCs. The CDR3 region has the DNA TGTGCCACCAGACTTACAACTAATGAAAAACTGTTTTTT. This sequence encodes CATRLTTNEKLFF.